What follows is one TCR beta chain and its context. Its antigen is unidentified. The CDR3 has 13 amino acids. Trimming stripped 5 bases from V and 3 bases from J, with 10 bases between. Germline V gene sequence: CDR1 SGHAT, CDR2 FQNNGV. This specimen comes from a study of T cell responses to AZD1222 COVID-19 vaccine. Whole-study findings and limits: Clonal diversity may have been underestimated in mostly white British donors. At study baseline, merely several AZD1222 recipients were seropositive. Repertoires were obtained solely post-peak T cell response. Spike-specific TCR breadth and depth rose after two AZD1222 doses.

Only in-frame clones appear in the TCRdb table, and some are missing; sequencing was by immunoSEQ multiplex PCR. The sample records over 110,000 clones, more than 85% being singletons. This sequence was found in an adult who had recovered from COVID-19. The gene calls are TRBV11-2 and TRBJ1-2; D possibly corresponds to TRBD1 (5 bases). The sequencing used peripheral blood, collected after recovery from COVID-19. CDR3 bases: TGTGCCAGCAGCGTTAGGGGAGACTATGGCTACACCTTC. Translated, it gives CASSVRGDYGYTF.